Following are 8 T cell receptor beta chains from one sample sequenced in a study of T cells after yellow fever vaccination. TCRdb independently ran MiXCR on the 5' RACE reads; one entry per CDR3 protein. The data contain some 550,000 distinct CDR3 sequences, 15% to 20% of them singletons. The sample in question was PBMCs, obtained 15 days after the yellow fever booster vaccination. These receptors were taken from a man under 40 who received the YFV17D yellow fever vaccine.

The rearrangement links TRBV2 to TRBJ2-5, with 9 bases identical to TRBD1. Losses at the gene ends were 3 bases for V and 14 bases for J; bases not matched to a gene: 10. Per the germline V gene, CDR1 is SNHLY and CDR2 is FYNNEI. The CDR3 loop spans 13 amino acids. In DNA, the CDR3 is TGTGCCAGCAGTGAGGGACAGGGATCATCTCGATACTTC. This encodes CASSEGQGSSRYF.

This CDR3 reads CASPNNEKLFF. DNA for the CDR3: TGTGCCAGCCCGAATAATGAAAAACTGTTTTTT. The genes are TRBV14 and TRBJ1-4; D remains ambiguous. Trimming left V 8 bases short and J 4 bases short, with 5 bases between. Germline CDR1 reads SGHDN; CDR2 reads FVKESK. CDR3 length: 11 residues.

The CDR3 DNA is TGTGCCAGCAGTTTGAATCTAGACTATGGCTACACCTTC. Protein sequence: CASSLNLDYGYTF. The chain couples TRBV27 to TRBJ1-2; unclear D gene. The V gene's germline CDR1 is MNHEY and CDR2 SMNVEV (reference sequence). The CDR3 loop spans 13 amino acids. V was shortened by 3 bases and J by 3 bases, with 8 bases between the two germline ends.

This chain connects TRBV5-1 to TRBJ1-6, with no clear D. CDR3 length equals 15 residues. Trimming removed 2 bases at V and 5 bases at J, with 11 bases between. Germline-derived CDR1 and CDR2 are SGHRS and YFSETQ. CDR3 nucleotide sequence: TGCGCCAGCAGCTTTGTCCAGGCCGATAATTCACCCCTCCACTTT. It is translated as CASSFVQADNSPLHF.

The rearrangement joins TRBV15 to TRBJ2-1; 9 bases map to TRBD1. From germline, CDR1 is LNHNV and CDR2 YYDKDF (reference sequence). V shed 8 bases and J 8 bases; nucleotides not matched to a gene: 10. The CDR3 sequence is 14 residues long. CDR3 amino acids: CATRADRGVDEQFF. In nucleotides, the CDR3 is TGTGCCACCCGTGCGGACAGGGGTGTTGATGAGCAGTTCTTC. The variable domain in full, with the rest retrieved from reference TRBV15 and TRBJ2-1, is DAMVIQNPRYQVTQFGKPVTLSCSQTLNHNVMYWYQQKSSQAPKLLFHYYDKDFNNEADTPDNFQSRRPNTSFCFLDIRSPGLGDTAMYLCATRADRGVDEQFFGPGTRLTVL.

The chain uses TRBV6-1 and TRBJ2-7; weak D call: TRBD1 (6 bases). V was trimmed by 6 bases and J by 1 base, leaving 13 bases between them. Per the germline V gene, CDR1 is MNHNS and CDR2 is SASEGT. There are 14 residues in the CDR3. The CDR3 coding sequence is TGTGCCAGCAGACTCAGACAGGAGTCCTACGAGCAGTACTTC. Translating it yields CASRLRQESYEQYF.

This clonotype was seen a handful of times. The CDR3 nucleotides read TGTGCCAGCATCCCTAGCGGGAGAGGCGAGGAGGGTGAGCAGTTCTTC. Protein sequence: CASIPSGRGEEGEQFF. This chain links TRBV7-9 with TRBJ2-1; TRBD2 matches at 10 bases. With 7 bases clipped from V and 9 bases from J, the junction kept 15 bases outside the gene matches. Germline CDR1 is SEHNR and CDR2 is FQNEAQ (reference sequence). CDR3 length equals 16 residues. Combining the CDR3 with reference TRBV7-9 and TRBJ2-1 gives the whole variable domain DTGVSQNPRHKITKRGQNVTFRCDPISEHNRLYWYRQTLGQGPEFLTYFQNEAQLEKSRLLSDRFSAERPKGSFSTLEIQRTEQGDSAMYLCASIPSGRGEEGEQFFGPGTRLTVL.

The genes are TRBV7-2 and TRBJ1-5; tentative D call: TRBD1 (5 bases). Germline CDR1 SGHTA, CDR2 FQGNSA. The CDR3 totals 18 residues. Between the trimmed V and J ends, which lost 2 bases and 2 bases, there was a span of 19 bases. In DNA, the CDR3 is TGTGCCAGCAGCTTATCGGGACGCCCAATGCCGGGCAATCAGCCCCAGCATTTT. Its translation: CASSLSGRPMPGNQPQHF.